Each of the 7 T cell receptor beta chains below was sequenced from the same sample in a study of Ad26.COV2.S vaccination and SARS-CoV-2 variants. Assay used: immunoSEQ multiplex PCR; TCRdb lists only in-frame clones, some missing. The profile shows 350,000 to 500,000 clones, about 90% of them singletons. Treatment described: around 19 received Ad26.COV2.S at low or high dose, single or two shots; about 5 received placebo; per-sample allocation not given. All samples were drawn on day 63, counting from the first vaccine or placebo injection. The specimen was peripheral blood, collected in a trial of Ad26.COV2.S vaccine versus placebo. The source is a person aged 18-60 years who received the Ad26.COV2.S COVID-19 vaccine or a placebo.

Notes on this clone: In the same sample, other DNA sequences code for this CDR3. The chain carries TRBV6-5 and TRBJ1-5; D is undetermined. The CDR3 totals 13 residues. V lost 5 bases and J 0 bases, leaving 5 bases between the germline ends. Germline CDR1 and CDR2: MNHEY and SVGAGI. The CDR3 protein is CASSPYSNQPQHF. The DNA for the CDR3 is TGTGCCAGCAGTCCATATAGCAATCAGCCCCAGCATTTT.

The chain links TRBV20-1 to TRBJ2-1; D remains unclear. This CDR3 is 11 amino acids long. Germline CDR1 reads DFQATT; CDR2 reads SNEGSKA (reference sequence). V was shortened by 5 bases and J by 7 bases, with 9 bases between the two germline ends. The CDR3 loop is CSAPPGNEQFF. The CDR3 region has the DNA TGCAGTGCTCCCCCCGGGAATGAGCAGTTCTTC.

The chain joins TRBV7-3 to TRBJ2-7; 9 bases agree with TRBD2. V dropped 4 bases and J dropped 5; count of bases not matched to a gene: 9. This CDR3 region has 15 residues. The germline CDR1 and CDR2 sequences are SGHTA and FQGTGA. CDR3 sequence (DNA): TGTGCCAGCAGCTCCCCTATTAGCGGGAGTCACGAGCAGTACTTC. It translates to CASSSPISGSHEQYF. The variable domain in full, with the rest retrieved from reference TRBV7-3 and TRBJ2-7, is GAGVSQTPSNKVTEKGKYVELRCDPISGHTALYWYRQSLGQGPEFLIYFQGTGAADDSGLPNDRFFAVRPEGSVSTLKIQRTERGDSAVYLCASSSPISGSHEQYFGPGTRLTVT.

This clone is a singleton in its sample. The chain employs TRBV11-3 and TRBJ2-1, with D perhaps given as TRBD1 or TRBD2 (6 bases each). Germline-derived CDR1 and CDR2 are SGHNT and YENEEA. This CDR3 spans 13 amino acids. V was shortened by 1 base and J by 10 bases, with 11 bases between the two germline ends. The CDR3 DNA reads TGTGCCAGCAGCTTAGCTGGGGGGCAAGAGCAGTTCTTC. The encoded protein is CASSLAGGQEQFF.

V is TRBV6-5 and J is TRBJ1-1; the D gene is possibly TRBD1 (5 bases). V gave up 7 bases and J gave up 4 bases, with 16 bases separating them. Per the germline V gene, CDR1 is MNHEY and CDR2 is SVGAGI. The CDR3 has 14 residues. CDR3 DNA: TGTGCCAGCACCCAGGCCTGGGGCGGCACTGAAGCTTTCTTT. It specifies CASTQAWGGTEAFF.

The chain has TRBV18 and TRBJ2-1; TRBD1 matches at 8 bases. CDR1 KGHSH and CDR2 LQKENI come from the germline V gene. The V segment lost 2 bases and the J segment 4 bases; nucleotides outside the gene matches: 4. This CDR3 contains 15 residues. CDR3: CASSPNRGAYNEQFF. In DNA form, the CDR3 reads TGTGCCAGCTCACCAAACAGGGGGGCGTACAATGAGCAGTTCTTC.

The chain uses TRBV6-1 and TRBJ2-6; D is tentatively TRBD1 or TRBD2 (5 bases each). The length of the CDR3 is 14 residues. Trimming pared 3 bases from V and 2 bases from J, leaving 5 bases between. CDR1 MNHNS and CDR2 SASEGT come from the germline V gene. The CDR3 DNA is TGTGCCAGCAGTGAGGGGGCTGGGGCCAACGTCCTGACTTTC. The encoded protein is CASSEGAGANVLTF.